The T cell receptor beta chain under discussion was sequenced for a study of response to subunit inactivated influenza vaccine (dated by TCRdb to 2017 to 2018). Some background on the complete study: To follow how T cells responded to a trivalent subunit inactivated influenza vaccine, the researchers relied on deep quantitative profiling of the T cell receptor repertoire.

Overall results and qualifications from the work: The authors suggested that each seasonal influenza vaccination may recruit only a limited number of new T cells.

The library relied on RT-PCR. This sample was sequenced with an Illumina HiSeq 2500. Using fastp trimming at Q25 and MiXCR clonotype assembly, TCRdb reanalyzed the public sequencing data and kept in-frame beta chains. All rows with the same CDR3 protein become a single entry with the most common DNA and genes. The sample table lists around 480,000 distinct CDR3 sequences, 16% of them with a count of one. The ten largest clones represent over 2.5% of the sample. CDR1 SGHKS and CDR2 YYEKEE were looked up in the germline V gene (reference sequence). The CDR3 sequence holds 13 residues, the cysteine and phenylalanine included. Solely the CDR3 DNA is kept, with 39 bases framed from the first base. Between the V and J ends, shortened by 3 bases and 3 bases respectively, the junction contains 9 bases. This clonotype has only a few counts. This clone's antigen is unknown. One base away there is no much larger clone; base qualities are not given.

The chain is encoded by TRBV5-5 joined to TRBJ1-2, with the D segment identity uncertain. The material sequenced was CD4+ T cells sorted from PBMCs, taken about 23 months after vaccination. The source of this sequence is a man aged 45 to 70 who received an inactivated influenza vaccine. Donor details come from another sample of the same person, matched by shared clones. The CDR3 reads CASSSRLDYGYTF. The DNA is TGTGCCAGCAGCTCCCGGTTGGACTATGGCTACACCTTC.